Sequencing of this TCR beta chain was carried out in a study of T-cell reconstitution after alpha-beta-depleted transplantation in children. Unique molecular identifiers were built into the TCRbeta library. TCRdb re-called the PCR reads with MiXCR, one entry per CDR3 protein. The sample contains approximately 400,000 distinct CDR3 sequences, about a tenth of which appear only once. The sample holds a few counts of this clonotype. Sequencing used PBMCs from the stem cell graft donor, obtained from the stem cell graft. This TCR was recovered from a human donor who donated a stem cell graft to a child with acute myeloid leukemia.

The CDR3 region is CSVAGDRHNEQFF. Written as DNA, the CDR3 is TGCAGCGTCGCCGGGGACAGACACAATGAGCAGTTCTTC. The gene calls are TRBV29-1 and TRBJ2-1; 7 bases are a match to TRBD1. J was trimmed by 5 bases and V by 6 bases; bases with no gene match: 7. The germline CDR1 and CDR2 sequences are SQVTM and ANQGSEA. There are 13 residues in the CDR3.